The sequence of this T cell receptor (beta chain) was determined in a study of technical replicates of blood from a handful of donors (dated by TCRdb to about 2017). Of note for this clone: The antigen this receptor binds is unknown. Per-base quality was not reported, and no clone a single base away is much larger than it.

The library was produced with the immunoSEQ multiplex PCR assay. In TCRdb, the immuneACCESS table is reduced to in-frame sequences with V and J assigned. These tables do not hold every clone; where another copy was compared, an unresolved V gene accounts for under half, and the others remain unexplained. This sample is represented by approximately 80,000 clones; 95% to 98% of them were singletons. Of the sample, around 0.15% is held by the ten largest clones. There are 13 amino acids in the CDR3, from cysteine to phenylalanine inclusive. Only CDR3 DNA is held: 39 bases, read in frame from base 1. According to the germline V gene, CDR1 reads WSHSY and CDR2 reads SAAADI. Trimming removed 5 bases from V and 4 bases from J, leaving 12 bases between the germline ends.

Sequencing was carried out using T cells isolated from PBMCs. This receptor was identified in a human donor in good health. The chain was built from TRBV10-2 and TRBJ2-7, with a tentative D gene TRBD1 over 6 matching bases. CDR3 protein: CASSTGQSYEQYF. Here is the DNA: TGCGCCAGCAGTACTGGACAGTCTTACGAGCAGTACTTC.